The rows below give T cell receptor beta chains drawn from one sample of a study of cytomegalovirus exposure and HLA in healthy donors. Clones were sequenced by immunoSEQ multiplex PCR, and TCRdb holds only the in-frame ones, with some missing. The sample shows approximately 180,000 clones, 81% of them seen only once. The sequenced sample was PBMCs. The source is a woman in her late teens or twenties in good health and CMV-seropositive. CDR3s include the opening cysteine and the closing phenylalanine or tryptophan. The D gene is left open where the match is weak. Clone size, where shown, is once, few, many, or a class for clones that have expanded.

D gene,clone size,J gene,V gene,CDR3 DNA,CDR3 protein
TRBD1,-,TRBJ2-3,TRBV4-2,TGTGCCAGCAGCCAAGTTGGGACAGGGGTTACAGATACGCAGTATTTT,CASSQVGTGVTDTQYF
-,few,TRBJ2-1,TRBV5-1,TGCGCCAGCCGCACAAACAATGAGCAGTTCTTC,CASRTNNEQFF
-,-,TRBJ1-5,TRBV30,TGTGCCTGGAGTGAGACAGGTAGAGGGCCCCAGCATTTT,CAWSETGRGPQHF
TRBD1,-,TRBJ2-1,TRBV6-5,TGTGCCAGCAGTCCGAGGGACAGGGGGAGGGGTGAGCAGTTCTTC,CASSPRDRGRGEQFF
TRBD1,-,TRBJ1-5,TRBV7-8,TGTGCCAGCAGCTTAGCGTACCTTAGGACAGGGTCGGAGGATCAGCCCCAGCATTTT,CASSLAYLRTGSEDQPQHF
-,-,TRBJ1-5,TRBV18,TGTGCCAGCTCACCGTATGCCGGTCAGCCCCAGCATTTT,CASSPYAGQPQHF
-,-,TRBJ2-5,TRBV15,TGTGCCACCAGCAGTCTACAGGAGACCCAGTACTTC,CATSSLQETQYF
TRBD1,-,TRBJ1-2,TRBV18,TGTGCCAGCTCATATTTGAGCACAGGGGTCGACCCAGGAACCTTCAACTATGGCTACACCTTC,CASSYLSTGVDPGTFNYGYTF
TRBD1,-,TRBJ2-7,TRBV9,TGTGCCAGCAGCCCCAGGGACAGACCCTACGAGCAGTACTTC,CASSPRDRPYEQYF
-,once,TRBJ1-1,TRBV29-1,TGCAGCGTTGGCCCACAGGTTAGGGACACTGAAGCTTTCTTT,CSVGPQVRDTEAFF
-,-,TRBJ2-3,TRBV6-5,TGTGCCAGCAGTTACTCGGGCCTTATCTCAACAGATACGCAGTATTTT,CASSYSGLISTDTQYF
-,few,TRBJ1-1,TRBV12-5,TGTGCTAGTGGTTGGGCAAACACTGAAGCTTTCTTT,CASGWANTEAFF
TRBD1,-,TRBJ1-5,TRBV19,TGTGCCAGTAGTCCCCGACAGGGAGGCCAGCCCCAGCATTTT,CASSPRQGGQPQHF
-,-,TRBJ2-1,TRBV7-8,TGTGCCAGCACCCCCGTTCTCTACAATGAGCAGTTCTTC,CASTPVLYNEQFF
TRBD2,-,TRBJ2-4,TRBV6-5,TGTGCCAGCAGGGGAGGGGTCAAAAACATTCAGTACTTC,CASRGGVKNIQYF
-,-,TRBJ1-3,TRBV5-8,TGTGCCAGCAGCTTGTATACGGGAGCCTCTGGAAACACCATATATTTT,CASSLYTGASGNTIYF
-,-,TRBJ1-5,TRBV7-9,TGTTCCAGCAGCTTGGGAAGGGGCGATCAGCCCCAGCATTTT,CSSSLGRGDQPQHF
-,-,TRBJ2-6,TRBV25-1,TGTGCGATCGGGCGGGCTGGGGCCAACGTCCTGACTTTC,CAIGRAGANVLTF
-,-,TRBJ1-2,TRBV13,TGTGCCAGCAGCTTAGGGCCAACGGACAGAACCTATGGCTACACCTTC,CASSLGPTDRTYGYTF
-,few,TRBJ1-2,TRBV28,TGTGCCAGCAGCTCCCAGGAAGGCTACACCTTC,CASSSQEGYTF
-,-,TRBJ2-1,TRBV2,TGTGCCAGCAGTGAAATTCAGATAGAACTAGTTTACAATGAGCAGTTCTTC,CASSEIQIELVYNEQFF
TRBD1,once,TRBJ2-7,TRBV6-1,TGTGCCAGCAGTGAAGTGGGACAGGGTTTCTACGAGCAGTACTTC,CASSEVGQGFYEQYF
TRBD1,-,TRBJ1-1,TRBV7-8,TGTGCCAGCAGCATAAACAGGGGGCGGAGGACTACTGAAGCTTTCTTT,CASSINRGRRTTEAFF
TRBD2,-,TRBJ2-3,TRBV4-2,TGTGCCAGCAGCACTAGCGGGGGGGCTAGCACAGATACGCAGTATTTT,CASSTSGGASTDTQYF
TRBD1,-,TRBJ1-2,TRBV5-6,TGTGCCAGCAGCTTGTCGGGACAGGGGGTTGGCTACACCTTC,CASSLSGQGVGYTF
-,-,TRBJ1-6,TRBV11-2,TGTGCCAGCAGCTTACGTACAGTCACGGGGGTGGGAAATTCACCCCTCCACTTT,CASSLRTVTGVGNSPLHF